This is a list of T cell receptor beta chains from one sample in a study of blood T cell repertoires in COVID-19. Sequenced by immunoSEQ multiplex PCR; TCRdb stores in-frame clones only, minus some. The sample lists around 290,000 clones, 90% to 95% seen once, with around 2% in the top ten. The specimen sequenced was peripheral blood. The receptors stem from a woman in her twenties or thirties with COVID-19, enrolled during active disease. The CDR3 runs from the conserved cysteine through the conserved F or W. Each record gives: CDR3 protein, CDR3 DNA, J gene, D gene, clone size, V gene. D genes are given only for firm matches. Only part of the rows carry a size: once, few, many, or a class if the clone is expanded.

CDR3 protein: CASSPAGGRRTMNTEAFF
CDR3 DNA: TGTGCCAGCTCACCAGCAGGGGGCAGGAGGACCATGAACACTGAAGCTTTCTTT
J gene: TRBJ1-1
D gene: TRBD1
clone size: .
V gene: TRBV18

CDR3 protein: CAWSVLPGQATEAFF
CDR3 DNA: TGTGCCTGGAGTGTACTCCCCGGACAGGCCACTGAAGCTTTCTTT
J gene: TRBJ1-1
D gene: TRBD1
clone size: .
V gene: TRBV30

CDR3 protein: CASSHRDTEAFF
CDR3 DNA: TGTGCCAGCAGCCATAGAGACACGGAAGCTTTCTTT
J gene: TRBJ1-1
D gene: .
clone size: .
V gene: TRBV4-2

CDR3 protein: CASSLSGRRTEAFF
CDR3 DNA: TGTGCCAGCAGTTTATCAGGGAGACGGACTGAAGCTTTCTTT
J gene: TRBJ1-1
D gene: .
clone size: .
V gene: TRBV27

CDR3 protein: CASSTHRENTEAFF
CDR3 DNA: TGCGCCAGCAGTACCCACAGGGAGAACACTGAAGCTTTCTTT
J gene: TRBJ1-1
D gene: .
clone size: .
V gene: TRBV10-2

CDR3 protein: CASSIAGKSSGTGELFF
CDR3 DNA: TGTGCCAGTAGTATAGCGGGAAAGTCGTCTGGCACCGGGGAGCTGTTTTTT
J gene: TRBJ2-2
D gene: .
clone size: .
V gene: TRBV19

CDR3 protein: CASSLALLATDNEQFF
CDR3 DNA: TGTGCCAGCAGCTTAGCGCTTCTAGCTACTGACAATGAGCAGTTCTTC
J gene: TRBJ2-1
D gene: .
clone size: .
V gene: TRBV7-9

CDR3 protein: CASRRDGTSGQLTSTDTQYF
CDR3 DNA: TGTGCCAGCAGGCGCGACGGGACTAGCGGCCAACTCACTAGCACAGATACGCAGTATTTT
J gene: TRBJ2-3
D gene: TRBD2
clone size: .
V gene: TRBV4-2

CDR3 protein: CASSPSNPGQVNYGYTF
CDR3 DNA: TGTGCCAGCAGCCCTTCCAACCCGGGACAGGTTAACTATGGCTACACCTTC
J gene: TRBJ1-2
D gene: TRBD1
clone size: .
V gene: TRBV7-9

CDR3 protein: CASTGQGGTGELFF
CDR3 DNA: TGTGCCAGCACAGGACAGGGTGGCACCGGGGAGCTGTTTTTT
J gene: TRBJ2-2
D gene: TRBD1
clone size: .
V gene: TRBV6-6

CDR3 protein: CASSDRQANTEAFF
CDR3 DNA: TGTGCCAGCAGCGACCGACAGGCGAACACTGAAGCTTTCTTT
J gene: TRBJ1-1
D gene: .
clone size: .
V gene: TRBV27

CDR3 protein: CASSLSAALPDTQYF
CDR3 DNA: TGTGCCAGCAGTTTATCAGCGGCGTTACCCGATACGCAGTATTTT
J gene: TRBJ2-3
D gene: .
clone size: .
V gene: TRBV27

CDR3 protein: CASRTQQDQPQHF
CDR3 DNA: TGTGCCAGTAGGACACAGCAAGATCAGCCCCAGCATTTT
J gene: TRBJ1-5
D gene: .
clone size: .
V gene: TRBV19

CDR3 protein: CASSLDIFGQNTEAFF
CDR3 DNA: TGTGCCAGCAGCTTAGATATCTTCGGTCAGAACACTGAAGCTTTCTTT
J gene: TRBJ1-1
D gene: .
clone size: once
V gene: TRBV7-9

CDR3 protein: CASSQGGRGLNTEAFF
CDR3 DNA: TGCGCCAGCAGCCAAGGCGGGAGGGGCCTGAACACTGAAGCTTTCTTT
J gene: TRBJ1-1
D gene: .
clone size: .
V gene: TRBV4-1

CDR3 protein: CASSQDSGMNTDTQYF
CDR3 DNA: TGTGCCAGCAGCCAAGACAGCGGGATGAACACAGATACGCAGTATTTT
J gene: TRBJ2-3
D gene: TRBD2
clone size: .
V gene: TRBV3-1/TRBV3-2

CDR3 protein: CASSGRLAGAYEQYF
CDR3 DNA: TGTGCCAGCAGTGGCCGACTAGCGGGAGCCTACGAGCAGTACTTC
J gene: TRBJ2-7
D gene: TRBD2
clone size: .
V gene: TRBV27

CDR3 protein: CASSLAPLAGGYNEQFF
CDR3 DNA: TGTGCCAGCAGCTTAGCCCCACTAGCGGGAGGATACAATGAGCAGTTCTTC
J gene: TRBJ2-1
D gene: TRBD2
clone size: .
V gene: TRBV7-2

CDR3 protein: CSGSTTEAFF
CDR3 DNA: TGTTCGGGGTCTACGACTGAAGCTTTCTTT
J gene: TRBJ1-1
D gene: .
clone size: .
V gene: TRBV30

CDR3 protein: CAWSTPQDRGFSFEAFF
CDR3 DNA: TGTGCCTGGAGTACCCCCCAGGACAGGGGCTTTTCGTTTGAAGCTTTCTTT
J gene: TRBJ1-1
D gene: TRBD1
clone size: .
V gene: TRBV30

CDR3 protein: CASSRRTGENTEAFF
CDR3 DNA: TGTGCCAGCAGTAGAAGGACAGGGGAGAACACTGAAGCTTTCTTT
J gene: TRBJ1-1
D gene: TRBD1
clone size: .
V gene: TRBV6-5

CDR3 protein: CASSQMGTGGGYTF
CDR3 DNA: TGTGCCAGCAGCCAGATGGGGACAGGGGGAGGCTACACCTTC
J gene: TRBJ1-2
D gene: TRBD1
clone size: once
V gene: TRBV2

CDR3 protein: CASSVTGGADQPQHF
CDR3 DNA: TGTGCCAGTAGTGTGACAGGGGGCGCGGATCAGCCCCAGCATTTT
J gene: TRBJ1-5
D gene: TRBD1
clone size: .
V gene: TRBV19

CDR3 protein: CASSPGGFTDTQYF
CDR3 DNA: TGTGCCAGCAGCCCCGGGGGTTTCACAGATACGCAGTATTTT
J gene: TRBJ2-3
D gene: .
clone size: .
V gene: TRBV6-2/TRBV6-3

CDR3 protein: CASSRRGTGTGDTQYF
CDR3 DNA: TGTGCCAGCAGCCGCAGAGGGACAGGGACTGGAGATACGCAGTATTTT
J gene: TRBJ2-3
D gene: TRBD1
clone size: .
V gene: TRBV5-4

CDR3 protein: CASSLGQGADEQFF
CDR3 DNA: TGTGCCAGCAGTTTAGGGCAGGGGGCTGATGAGCAGTTCTTC
J gene: TRBJ2-1
D gene: TRBD1
clone size: .
V gene: TRBV27

CDR3 protein: CASSLLQPTNLPYGYTF
CDR3 DNA: TGTGCCAGCAGTTTGTTACAGCCCACAAATTTGCCCTATGGCTACACCTTC
J gene: TRBJ1-2
D gene: .
clone size: .
V gene: TRBV27

CDR3 protein: CASSYRGGRGRNEQYF
CDR3 DNA: TGTGCCAGCAGTTATAGGGGCGGCAGGGGGAGGAACGAGCAGTACTTC
J gene: TRBJ2-7
D gene: .
clone size: .
V gene: TRBV6-5

CDR3 protein: CASSGGENYGYTF
CDR3 DNA: TGTGCCAGCAGTGGGGGAGAGAACTATGGCTACACCTTC
J gene: TRBJ1-2
D gene: .
clone size: once
V gene: TRBV2

CDR3 protein: CAISGPFSGFPNEQFF
CDR3 DNA: TGTGCCATCAGTGGTCCCTTTAGCGGGTTCCCCAATGAGCAGTTCTTC
J gene: TRBJ2-1
D gene: TRBD2
clone size: .
V gene: TRBV10-3

CDR3 protein: CAWSSQGAYSGYTF
CDR3 DNA: TGTGCCTGGAGTTCACAGGGGGCATATAGTGGCTACACCTTC
J gene: TRBJ1-2
D gene: TRBD1
clone size: .
V gene: TRBV30

CDR3 protein: CASSALGQGYSPLHF
CDR3 DNA: TGTGCCAGCAGCGCACTGGGACAGGGGTACTCACCCCTCCACTTT
J gene: TRBJ1-6
D gene: TRBD1
clone size: .
V gene: TRBV9

CDR3 protein: CASSYLLASGELFF
CDR3 DNA: TGTGCCAGCAGTTATCTCCTAGCGTCCGGGGAGCTGTTTTTT
J gene: TRBJ2-2
D gene: .
clone size: .
V gene: TRBV6-5

CDR3 protein: CASSQRRFNQPQHF
CDR3 DNA: TGTGCCAGCAGCCAACGCAGATTTAATCAGCCCCAGCATTTT
J gene: TRBJ1-5
D gene: .
clone size: .
V gene: TRBV14

CDR3 protein: CASSLESGDNQPQHF
CDR3 DNA: TGCGCCAGCAGCTTGGAATCAGGGGACAATCAGCCCCAGCATTTT
J gene: TRBJ1-5
D gene: .
clone size: once
V gene: TRBV5-1

CDR3 protein: CASSRTGSFQPQHF
CDR3 DNA: TGTGCCAGCAGTCGGACAGGGAGTTTTCAGCCCCAGCATTTT
J gene: TRBJ1-5
D gene: TRBD1
clone size: .
V gene: TRBV2

CDR3 protein: CASSLAGSGNTIYF
CDR3 DNA: TGTGCCAGCAGCTTGGCAGGGTCTGGAAACACCATATATTTT
J gene: TRBJ1-3
D gene: .
clone size: .
V gene: TRBV5-4

CDR3 protein: CASSSRISGGQETQYF
CDR3 DNA: TGTGCCAGCAGCTCCCGTATTAGCGGGGGTCAAGAGACCCAGTACTTC
J gene: TRBJ2-5
D gene: TRBD2
clone size: .
V gene: TRBV5-4

CDR3 protein: CASSLSHEQYF
CDR3 DNA: TGCGCCAGCAGCTTGTCTCACGAGCAGTACTTC
J gene: TRBJ2-7
D gene: .
clone size: .
V gene: TRBV5-1

CDR3 protein: CASSLELANYGYTF
CDR3 DNA: TGTGCCAGCAGCTTGGAGCTGGCTAACTATGGCTACACCTTC
J gene: TRBJ1-2
D gene: .
clone size: few
V gene: TRBV5-4

CDR3 protein: CASSRQGPNTEAFF
CDR3 DNA: TGTGCCAGCAGCCGACAGGGCCCGAACACTGAAGCTTTCTTT
J gene: TRBJ1-1
D gene: TRBD1
clone size: .
V gene: TRBV7-9

CDR3 protein: CASSPGPWTGNEKLFF
CDR3 DNA: TGTGCCAGCAGCCCGGGACCTTGGACAGGGAATGAAAAACTGTTTTTT
J gene: TRBJ1-4
D gene: TRBD1
clone size: once
V gene: TRBV13

CDR3 protein: CASSLAGGVVEQYF
CDR3 DNA: TGCGCCAGCAGCTTAGCGGGAGGGGTTGTCGAGCAGTACTTC
J gene: TRBJ2-7
D gene: TRBD2
clone size: .
V gene: TRBV5-1

CDR3 protein: CASSNLAGAGNEQYF
CDR3 DNA: TGTGCCAGCAGTAACTTAGCGGGAGCGGGGAACGAGCAGTACTTC
J gene: TRBJ2-7
D gene: TRBD2
clone size: .
V gene: TRBV2

CDR3 protein: CASGQTYNEQFF
CDR3 DNA: TGTGCCAGCGGACAAACCTACAATGAGCAGTTCTTC
J gene: TRBJ2-1
D gene: .
clone size: .
V gene: TRBV28

CDR3 protein: CASSLQGAQGYTF
CDR3 DNA: TGTGCCAGCAGCTTACAGGGGGCGCAGGGCTACACCTTC
J gene: TRBJ1-2
D gene: TRBD1
clone size: .
V gene: TRBV28

CDR3 protein: CSVESDRDYEQYF
CDR3 DNA: TGCAGCGTTGAATCCGACAGGGACTACGAGCAGTACTTC
J gene: TRBJ2-7
D gene: TRBD1
clone size: .
V gene: TRBV29-1

CDR3 protein: CASSNRGENSPLHF
CDR3 DNA: TGTGCCAGTAGTAATAGGGGCGAAAATTCACCCCTCCACTTT
J gene: TRBJ1-6
D gene: .
clone size: .
V gene: TRBV19

CDR3 protein: CATSRERGSGNTIYF
CDR3 DNA: TGTGCCACCAGCAGAGAAAGGGGCTCTGGAAACACCATATATTTT
J gene: TRBJ1-3
D gene: .
clone size: .
V gene: TRBV15

CDR3 protein: CATSDHSGNTIYF
CDR3 DNA: TGTGCCACCAGTGATCATTCTGGAAACACCATATATTTT
J gene: TRBJ1-3
D gene: .
clone size: .
V gene: TRBV24-1

CDR3 protein: CASSLATGAQGYEQYF
CDR3 DNA: TGTGCCAGCAGCTTGGCTACAGGGGCCCAGGGTTACGAGCAGTACTTC
J gene: TRBJ2-7
D gene: TRBD1
clone size: .
V gene: TRBV5-4

CDR3 protein: CASSPDRGQPQHF
CDR3 DNA: TGTGCCAGCAGCCCGGACAGGGGCCAGCCCCAGCATTTT
J gene: TRBJ1-5
D gene: TRBD1
clone size: .
V gene: TRBV4-2

CDR3 protein: CASSATSGSISYNEQFF
CDR3 DNA: TGCGCCAGCAGCGCGACTAGCGGGAGTATCTCCTACAATGAGCAGTTCTTC
J gene: TRBJ2-1
D gene: TRBD2
clone size: .
V gene: TRBV5-1

CDR3 protein: CASSLDVGQLLIQYF
CDR3 DNA: TGTGCCAGCAGCTTAGATGTAGGACAGCTACTCATTCAGTACTTC
J gene: TRBJ2-4
D gene: .
clone size: .
V gene: TRBV11-2

CDR3 protein: CASRASGSSYNEQFF
CDR3 DNA: TGCGCCAGCAGGGCTAGCGGGAGCTCCTACAATGAGCAGTTCTTC
J gene: TRBJ2-1
D gene: TRBD2
clone size: .
V gene: TRBV10-1